This TCR beta chain emerged from a study of T cell responses to AZD1222 COVID-19 vaccine. Clones were read by immunoSEQ multiplex PCR, and TCRdb kept only the in-frame ones, dropping some. The sample has more than 90,000 clones; approximately 84% are singletons. The J segment lost 3 bases and the V segment lost 3 bases, leaving 4 bases of the junction unmatched. Germline V gene lookup returns CDR1 MNHEY and CDR2 SMNVEV (reference sequence). The length of the CDR3 is 15 residues. V and J are TRBV27 and TRBJ1-2, with 10 bases that match TRBD1. The sample here was peripheral blood, taken on day 0 of AZD1222 vaccination. This sequence originates from an adult in good health. In DNA, the CDR3 is TGTGCCAGCAGTTTTCGGACAGGGGGAGACTATGGCTACACCTTC. Residues: CASSFRTGGDYGYTF.